A selection of T cell receptor beta chains follows, all from one sample in a study of T cell responses to AZD1222 COVID-19 vaccine. Assay used: immunoSEQ multiplex PCR; TCRdb lists only in-frame clones, some missing. The sample contains roughly 100,000 clones, approximately 90% of which appear only once. The sequenced sample was peripheral blood, obtained on day 0 of AZD1222 vaccination. The receptors originated from an adult in good health. Both conserved end residues are part of each CDR3. D genes are given only for firm matches. Rows give clone size only sometimes, using once, few, many, or a class for an expanded clone.

CDR3 DNA: TGTGCCAGCAGTCCCGGGCGAGAGCAGTACTTC
CDR3 protein: CASSPGREQYF
D gene: -
V gene: TRBV6-5
clone size: -
J gene: TRBJ2-7

CDR3 DNA: TGTGCCAGCAGCCAAGCCACAGGCCCCTACAATGAGCAGTTCTTC
CDR3 protein: CASSQATGPYNEQFF
D gene: -
V gene: TRBV4-2
clone size: -
J gene: TRBJ2-1

CDR3 DNA: TGTGCCAGCAGCTTGGCCAGGGATCCGGGCTATGGCTACACCTTC
CDR3 protein: CASSLARDPGYGYTF
D gene: -
V gene: TRBV5-6
clone size: -
J gene: TRBJ1-2

CDR3 DNA: TGTGCCAGCAGTTACTCGTGGGATACGCAGTATTTT
CDR3 protein: CASSYSWDTQYF
D gene: -
V gene: TRBV6-5
clone size: once
J gene: TRBJ2-3

CDR3 DNA: TGTGCCAGCAGTACCCCAGGGACCTACGAGCAGTACTTC
CDR3 protein: CASSTPGTYEQYF
D gene: -
V gene: TRBV6-5
clone size: once
J gene: TRBJ2-7

CDR3 DNA: TGTGCCAGCAGCCCCGGGAGCGGGAGTGTCAATGAGCAGTTCTTC
CDR3 protein: CASSPGSGSVNEQFF
D gene: TRBD2
V gene: TRBV3-1/TRBV3-2
clone size: -
J gene: TRBJ2-1

CDR3 DNA: TGTGCCAGCAGCTTAGATCCGGGCTCCACCCTCCACTTT
CDR3 protein: CASSLDPGSTLHF
D gene: -
V gene: TRBV11-2
clone size: -
J gene: TRBJ1-6

CDR3 DNA: TGTGCCAGCAGTCCAAAGACCAAATGGATTGGCTATGAAGCTTTCTTT
CDR3 protein: CASSPKTKWIGYEAFF
D gene: -
V gene: TRBV28
clone size: -
J gene: TRBJ1-1

CDR3 DNA: TGTGCCAGCAGTTCACACCCGGACAGGGAGGGGCAGTTCTTC
CDR3 protein: CASSSHPDREGQFF
D gene: -
V gene: TRBV27
clone size: -
J gene: TRBJ2-1

CDR3 DNA: TGTGCCAGCAGCCAGAATACCGGGGAAGCTTTCTTT
CDR3 protein: CASSQNTGEAFF
D gene: -
V gene: TRBV16
clone size: -
J gene: TRBJ1-1

CDR3 DNA: TGTGCCAGCAGCTCGGCCGGGACTAGCGGGATCAATGAGCAGTTCTTC
CDR3 protein: CASSSAGTSGINEQFF
D gene: TRBD2
V gene: TRBV5-5
clone size: few
J gene: TRBJ2-1

CDR3 DNA: TGTGCCAGCAGCTTGGGCTACGAGCAGTACTTC
CDR3 protein: CASSLGYEQYF
D gene: -
V gene: TRBV5-6
clone size: -
J gene: TRBJ2-7

CDR3 DNA: TGTGCCAGCAGCTCTCCTAGCGGGAATGAGCAGTTCTTC
CDR3 protein: CASSSPSGNEQFF
D gene: TRBD2
V gene: TRBV5-4
clone size: -
J gene: TRBJ2-1

CDR3 DNA: TGTGCCAGTAGAGCCAGACCGGGACTAGCGGGGGGTGGTGATACGCAGTATTTT
CDR3 protein: CASRARPGLAGGGDTQYF
D gene: TRBD2
V gene: TRBV19
clone size: -
J gene: TRBJ2-3

CDR3 DNA: TGTGCTAGCAGCTCAACTAGCAGCGGTGAGCAGTTCTTC
CDR3 protein: CASSSTSSGEQFF
D gene: -
V gene: TRBV7-7
clone size: -
J gene: TRBJ2-1

CDR3 DNA: TGTGCCACCAGCAGAATGACAGCCTACAATCAGCCCCAGCATTTT
CDR3 protein: CATSRMTAYNQPQHF
D gene: -
V gene: TRBV15
clone size: -
J gene: TRBJ1-5

CDR3 DNA: TGCGCCAGCAGCTTGGGAGGACAGGGAGGTACAGATACGCAGTATTTT
CDR3 protein: CASSLGGQGGTDTQYF
D gene: TRBD1
V gene: TRBV5-1
clone size: few
J gene: TRBJ2-3

CDR3 DNA: TGTGCCAGCAGCTCCAGGGGGCGAGGAAACACCATATATTTT
CDR3 protein: CASSSRGRGNTIYF
D gene: TRBD1
V gene: TRBV6-2/TRBV6-3
clone size: -
J gene: TRBJ1-3

CDR3 DNA: TGTGCCAGTAGTATAGATCTGGGGACGCAAGACAATGAGCAGTTCTTC
CDR3 protein: CASSIDLGTQDNEQFF
D gene: -
V gene: TRBV19
clone size: once
J gene: TRBJ2-1

CDR3 DNA: TGTGCCAGCAGTGCGGTCGGACAGAAAAACATTCAGTACTTC
CDR3 protein: CASSAVGQKNIQYF
D gene: -
V gene: TRBV5-6
clone size: -
J gene: TRBJ2-4

CDR3 DNA: TGTGCCAGCAGCTCCCGGGACCTCATTTCACCCCTCCACTTT
CDR3 protein: CASSSRDLISPLHF
D gene: -
V gene: TRBV7-2
clone size: -
J gene: TRBJ1-6

CDR3 DNA: TGTGCCAGCAGCTCCGGACAGGGTTGGACTGAAGCTTTCTTT
CDR3 protein: CASSSGQGWTEAFF
D gene: TRBD1
V gene: TRBV7-9
clone size: -
J gene: TRBJ1-1

CDR3 DNA: TGTGCCAGCAGTTACCTACGGGGATTCTACGAGCAGTACTTC
CDR3 protein: CASSYLRGFYEQYF
D gene: -
V gene: TRBV6-5
clone size: -
J gene: TRBJ2-7

CDR3 DNA: TGTGCCAGCAGCTTAATGTGGCGGGGGAACACTGAAGCTTTCTTT
CDR3 protein: CASSLMWRGNTEAFF
D gene: -
V gene: TRBV7-2
clone size: -
J gene: TRBJ1-1

CDR3 DNA: TGTGCCAGCAGCCAAGATTATACGGCCCCGGTTGGCTACACCTTC
CDR3 protein: CASSQDYTAPVGYTF
D gene: -
V gene: TRBV4-2
clone size: -
J gene: TRBJ1-2

CDR3 DNA: TGCGCCAGCAGCCGCGTCGGGGGCAATGAGCAGTTCTTC
CDR3 protein: CASSRVGGNEQFF
D gene: -
V gene: TRBV5-1
clone size: few
J gene: TRBJ2-1

CDR3 DNA: TGCGCCAGCAGCCGCCCAATCGGGCGGGAGGGAATAGAGACCCAGTACTTC
CDR3 protein: CASSRPIGREGIETQYF
D gene: TRBD2
V gene: TRBV5-1
clone size: -
J gene: TRBJ2-5

CDR3 DNA: TGTGCCACCAGGGCAGGGCCCCTCAATCAGCCCCAGCATTTT
CDR3 protein: CATRAGPLNQPQHF
D gene: -
V gene: TRBV6-5
clone size: -
J gene: TRBJ1-5

CDR3 DNA: TGTGCCAGCAGTTTCGTTAGCGTAACCGGGGAGCTGTTTTTT
CDR3 protein: CASSFVSVTGELFF
D gene: -
V gene: TRBV27
clone size: -
J gene: TRBJ2-2

CDR3 DNA: TGCGCCAGCTTGCCGGGTCTCTTCACCGGGGAGCTGTTTTTT
CDR3 protein: CASLPGLFTGELFF
D gene: -
V gene: TRBV5-1
clone size: -
J gene: TRBJ2-2

CDR3 DNA: TGCGCCAGCAGCTTCCAGGGACAGGAGCAGTTCTTC
CDR3 protein: CASSFQGQEQFF
D gene: TRBD1
V gene: TRBV5-1
clone size: -
J gene: TRBJ2-1

CDR3 DNA: TGTGCCAGCAGCGCCCACCCCGCGGGAGGCACAGATACGCAGTATTTT
CDR3 protein: CASSAHPAGGTDTQYF
D gene: TRBD2
V gene: TRBV9
clone size: -
J gene: TRBJ2-3

CDR3 DNA: TGTGCCAGCAGCCAAGTCAGCCCGAATTCACCCCTCCACTTT
CDR3 protein: CASSQVSPNSPLHF
D gene: -
V gene: TRBV3-1/TRBV3-2
clone size: -
J gene: TRBJ1-6

CDR3 DNA: TGTGCCAGCAATAAGGGGGCAAGCAATCAGCCCCAGCATTTT
CDR3 protein: CASNKGASNQPQHF
D gene: TRBD1
V gene: TRBV6-5
clone size: -
J gene: TRBJ1-5

CDR3 DNA: TGTGCCAGCGCCCCTGTTCCCGGGAGCTCCTACAATGAGCAGTTCTTC
CDR3 protein: CASAPVPGSSYNEQFF
D gene: -
V gene: TRBV28
clone size: -
J gene: TRBJ2-1

CDR3 DNA: TGTGCCAGCAGGACGGACGGGGTAAAATCACCCCTCCACTTT
CDR3 protein: CASRTDGVKSPLHF
D gene: -
V gene: TRBV27
clone size: -
J gene: TRBJ1-6

CDR3 DNA: TGTGCCAGCAGGCTACAAGAGACCCAGTACTTC
CDR3 protein: CASRLQETQYF
D gene: -
V gene: TRBV2
clone size: -
J gene: TRBJ2-5

CDR3 DNA: TGTGCCAGAAGCTTAGGACAGAGGAATTCACCCCTCCACTTT
CDR3 protein: CARSLGQRNSPLHF
D gene: -
V gene: TRBV5-3
clone size: -
J gene: TRBJ1-6

CDR3 DNA: TGTGCCAGCAGACTTGGGACAGGGGTAACTGAAGCTTTCTTT
CDR3 protein: CASRLGTGVTEAFF
D gene: TRBD1
V gene: TRBV6-5
clone size: once
J gene: TRBJ1-1

CDR3 DNA: TGTGCTAGTGGTTTGCCCGGTGGGGGGGAGAACTATGGCTACACCTTC
CDR3 protein: CASGLPGGGENYGYTF
D gene: -
V gene: TRBV12-5
clone size: -
J gene: TRBJ1-2

CDR3 DNA: TGTGCCAGCACCAGGGGGAAGGCGACAGATACGCAGTATTTT
CDR3 protein: CASTRGKATDTQYF
D gene: TRBD1
V gene: TRBV7-2
clone size: -
J gene: TRBJ2-3

CDR3 DNA: TGTGCCAGCAGAGGCGGTAATGAGCAGTTCTTC
CDR3 protein: CASRGGNEQFF
D gene: -
V gene: TRBV27
clone size: -
J gene: TRBJ2-1

CDR3 DNA: TGTGCCAGCAGCCTAGGTAGATCAAGCTCCTATAATTCACCCCTCCACTTT
CDR3 protein: CASSLGRSSSYNSPLHF
D gene: -
V gene: TRBV5-6
clone size: -
J gene: TRBJ1-6

CDR3 DNA: TGCGCCAGCAGCTTGAATCCTGAAACCTACGAGCAGTACTTC
CDR3 protein: CASSLNPETYEQYF
D gene: -
V gene: TRBV5-1
clone size: -
J gene: TRBJ2-7

CDR3 DNA: TGCGCCAGCAGCGTGGATTGGGGACTAGCGGCTCACAATGAGCAGTTCTTC
CDR3 protein: CASSVDWGLAAHNEQFF
D gene: TRBD2
V gene: TRBV5-1
clone size: -
J gene: TRBJ2-1

CDR3 DNA: TGTGCCAGCAGCCAAGAAGTGGGGACCGAGCAGTACTTC
CDR3 protein: CASSQEVGTEQYF
D gene: -
V gene: TRBV3-1/TRBV3-2
clone size: -
J gene: TRBJ2-7

CDR3 DNA: TGTGCCAGCAGCACCAGACTAGCGGGAGCGGTGGATGAGCAGTTCTTC
CDR3 protein: CASSTRLAGAVDEQFF
D gene: TRBD2
V gene: TRBV13
clone size: few
J gene: TRBJ2-1

CDR3 DNA: TGTGCCAGCAGTTGGGCGATACTGGGCGAGCAGTACTTC
CDR3 protein: CASSWAILGEQYF
D gene: -
V gene: TRBV27
clone size: -
J gene: TRBJ2-7